The entry below describes one T cell receptor beta chain. The target antigen is unknown. CDR3 length: 14 residues. V gave up 5 bases and J gave up 5 bases; unmatched junction bases: 6. CDR1 and CDR2 from the germline V gene are KGHSH and LQKENI. This entry comes from a study of cytomegalovirus exposure and HLA in healthy donors. Healthy bone marrow donors made up the cohort. Findings and limits, study-wide: Sequencing likely caused a cluster of highly shared sequence variants. The majority of CMV-associated TCR beta chains were reported as apparently HLA-restricted in a later analysis.

The PCR contained 60 Vbeta and 13 Jbeta primers. Generated by immunoSEQ multiplex PCR, the TCRdb table keeps only in-frame clones and is missing some. The data contain about 100,000 clones, around 82% of them singletons. The sequencing input was PBMCs. The chain joins TRBV18 to TRBJ2-7; 10 bases align to TRBD1. The TCR was taken from a woman aged 60-75 years in good health and CMV-seronegative. Here the CDR3 reads CASSKGDRGHEQYF. In DNA form, the CDR3 reads TGTGCCAGCTCAAAAGGGGACAGGGGCCACGAGCAGTACTTC.